This T cell receptor (beta chain) was identified in a study of siplizumab effects on memory and regulatory T cells (dated by TCRdb to between 2018 and 2020). A note on the overall study: The effect of the anti-CD2 antibody siplizumab on alloreactive T-cell subsets was examined in allogeneic mixed lymphocyte reactions constructed from human PBMCs. Results and caveats for the whole study, not just this receptor: Among mappable alloreactive CD4+ clones, the Treg-derived fraction averaged approximately 69% with siplizumab versus roughly 25% in control reactions. Unstimulated naive T cells appeared to be more diverse than memory T cells, and naive cells seemed to make a substantial contribution to the alloresponse. Siplizumab significantly lowered the cumulative frequency of alloreactive sequences that could be traced to unstimulated CD4+ memory T cells. For roughly 75-96% of proliferating CD4+ or CD8+ clones, no naive or memory phenotype could be assigned. Because sequences at frequencies below about 10^-5 were poorly captured, only a minor fraction of alloreactive clones could be mapped back to unstimulated subsets. Whether proliferating Tregs from siplizumab cultures were suppressive was not functionally confirmed.

Receptor amplification or capture employed the immunoSEQ multiplex PCR assay. Roughly 10^5 TCR templates per sample were assayed on the deep sequencing platform. Genomic DNA extracted from sorted T cells was used for TCRbeta CDR3 sequencing. Processing in the source paper ran as follows. The R programming language was used for clonal analysis of TCRbeta CDR3 data. Comparing unstimulated samples against CFSE-low samples taken after the reaction was how alloreactive CD4+ and CD8+ clones were defined. Regulatory or non-regulatory origin was assigned to alloreactive CD4+ clones by matching of sequences to sorted unstimulated Treg and non-Treg repertoires. As stored in TCRdb, this immuneACCESS dataset retains in-frame rearrangements with V and J assigned. A fraction of the clones does not appear; measured against another copy, unresolved V genes explain less than half of the discrepancy, and the remainder lacks a known reason. D and trimming come from the DNA, and the V and J calls and clone size come from that table. The table for this sample lists about 50,000 clones; approximately 84% of them were counted only once. Jointly, the top ten make up around 0.3% of the sample.

In addition, sequencing in three donor pairs included unstimulated CD8+ effector memory subsets alongside CD4+ naive, CD8+ naive, CD8+ TEMRA and CD4+ memory subsets. Sorted unstimulated T cells, along with proliferating T cells recovered from mixed lymphocyte reactions, underwent TCRbeta CDR3 sequencing. Fresh whole blood from 9 to 10 HLA-typed healthy donors served as the source for isolating PBMCs. V drops 0 bases and J drops 2 bases, leaving 7 bases in between. Including cysteine and phenylalanine, the CDR3 has 14 amino acids. Of all the DNA, just the CDR3 is kept, 42 bases in frame from base 1. Based on the germline V gene, the CDR1 and CDR2 sequences are SGHAT and FQNNGV. As for this clone: The specificity of this receptor is unknown. One base away there is no much larger clone; base qualities are not given.

The chain links TRBV11-2 with TRBJ2-5; a confident D gene designation cannot be given. The TCR originated in a human donor in good health. The specimen sequenced was naive CD8+ T cells sorted from blood. The cell subset or site label, as the study defines it: unstimulated naive T cells. The DNA sequence is given as TGTGCCAGCAGCTTAGACGTGGTACAAGAGACCCAGTACTTC. Its product reads: CASSLDVVQETQYF.